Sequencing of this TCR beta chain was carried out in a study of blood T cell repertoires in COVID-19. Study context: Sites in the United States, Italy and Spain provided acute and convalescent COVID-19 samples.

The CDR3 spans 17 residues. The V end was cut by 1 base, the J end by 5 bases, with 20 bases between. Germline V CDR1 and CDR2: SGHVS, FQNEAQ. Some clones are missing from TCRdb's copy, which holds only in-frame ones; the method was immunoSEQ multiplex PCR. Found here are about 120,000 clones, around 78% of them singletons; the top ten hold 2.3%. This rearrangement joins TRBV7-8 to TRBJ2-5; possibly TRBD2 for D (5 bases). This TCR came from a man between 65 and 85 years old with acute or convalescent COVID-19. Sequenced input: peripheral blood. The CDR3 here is CASSLGAGVTSGETQYF. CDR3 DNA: TGTGCCAGCAGCTTAGGGGCTGGGGTCACTAGTGGGGAGACCCAGTACTTC. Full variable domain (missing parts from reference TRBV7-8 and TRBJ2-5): GAGVSQSPRYKVAKRGQDVALRCDPISGHVSLFWYQQALGQGPEFLTYFQNEAQLDKSGLPSDRFFAERPEGSVSTLKIQRTQQEDSAVYLCASSLGAGVTSGETQYFGPGTRLLVL.